These 14 T cell receptor beta chains were sequenced from one sample in a study of siplizumab effects on memory and regulatory T cells. The assay was immunoSEQ multiplex PCR, and TCRdb's table has in-frame clones only and misses some. The table has roughly 110,000 clones, approximately 92% seen once. The source material was non-Treg CD4+ T cells sorted from blood. Receptors were obtained from a human donor in good health.

This chain links TRBV5-4 with TRBJ1-2; the D is unclear. The germline gives CDR1 SGHNT, CDR2 YYREEE (reference sequence). The length of the CDR3 is 14 residues. V was pared by 4 bases and J by 1 base, with 11 bases between. CDR3 amino acids: CASSTQTGNYGYTF. Written as DNA, the CDR3 is TGTGCCAGCAGCACACAGACGGGTAACTATGGCTACACCTTC.

The gene calls are TRBV5-1 and TRBJ1-4, with D possibly TRBD1 on 6 matching bases. This CDR3 is built from 15 residues. Germline loops: CDR1 SGHRS, CDR2 YFSETQ. The germline V and J ends were trimmed by 4 bases and 2 bases, with 12 bases remaining between them. Written as DNA, the CDR3 is TGCGCCAGCAGCCTGGAGGGGGGGACTAATGAAAAACTGTTTTTT. This gives the protein CASSLEGGTNEKLFF.

This chain uses TRBV5-1 with TRBJ2-7; 10 bases are shared with TRBD2. CDR3 length equals 16 residues. V was pared by 2 bases and J by 0 bases, with 5 bases of the junction left unmatched. Germline assignment: CDR1 SGHRS and CDR2 YFSETQ. CDR3 in amino acids: CASSFELAGYSYEQYF. The CDR3 DNA sequence: TGCGCCAGCAGCTTTGAACTAGCGGGGTACTCCTACGAGCAGTACTTC.

This clone is a singleton in its sample. J is TRBJ2-3 and V is TRBV9; 8 bases map to TRBD2. V was clipped by 4 bases and J by 1 base; unmatched bases: 5. The germline V gene encodes CDR1 SGDLS and CDR2 YYNGEE. The CDR3 is 15 residues long. CDR3 loop: CASSLIAGRTDTQYF. The CDR3 coding sequence is TGTGCCAGCAGCTTGATAGCGGGACGCACAGATACGCAGTATTTT.

The chain uses TRBV27 and TRBJ1-3; D is uncertain. The length of the CDR3 is 14 residues. Germline V gives CDR1 MNHEY, CDR2 SMNVEV (reference sequence). The V end lost 0 bases, the J end lost 4 bases, and 7 bases lay between the germline ends. CDR3 DNA: TGTGCCAGCAGTTTATCTGCATGGGGAAACACCATATATTTT. This codes for CASSLSAWGNTIYF.

The chain uses TRBV2 and TRBJ1-1; tentatively, D is TRBD1 (6 bases). Germline assignment: CDR1 SNHLY and CDR2 FYNNEI. This CDR3 has 14 amino acids. V lost 3 bases and J lost 4, with 12 bases in between. CDR3 nucleotide sequence: TGTGCCAGCAGTGAGGTCAGGGGAGGCACTGAAGCTTTCTTT. Translation gives CASSEVRGGTEAFF.

The chain links TRBV10-1 to TRBJ2-1; 10 bases match TRBD2. V lost 8 bases and J lost 7; bases outside the gene matches: 5. The CDR3 loop spans 13 amino acids. Germline-derived CDR1 and CDR2 are WNHNN and SYGVQD (reference sequence). The CDR3 here is CASATSGSNEQFF. Written as DNA, the CDR3 is TGCGCCAGCGCGACTAGCGGGTCGAATGAGCAGTTCTTC.

The chain recombines TRBV14 with TRBJ1-2, with D unresolved. There are 12 residues in the CDR3. V lost 3 bases and J 4 bases, leaving 6 bases between the germline ends. The V gene's germline CDR1 is SGHDN and CDR2 FVKESK. The CDR3 spells CASSHGPYGYTF. CDR3 nucleotides: TGTGCCAGCAGCCATGGACCCTATGGCTACACCTTC.

The chain couples TRBV5-6 to TRBJ1-1, with TRBD1 matching over 10 bases. Per the germline V gene, CDR1 is SGHDT and CDR2 is YYEEEE. Trimming removed 4 bases from V and 4 bases from J; junction bases left unmatched: 7. CDR3 length: 15 amino acids. The DNA of the CDR3 is TGTGCCAGCAGCGCCTCGACAGGGGGCATCACTGAAGCTTTCTTT. This encodes CASSASTGGITEAFF.

This sequence joins TRBV7-8 and TRBJ1-3, with D hard to call. CDR3 size: 14 residues. Germline V gene lookup returns CDR1 SGHVS and CDR2 FQNEAQ. The ends were cut back, 5 bases at V and 3 bases at J, with 11 bases in the middle. CDR3 in amino acids: CASSTRRDGNTIYF. Written as DNA, the CDR3 is TGTGCCAGCAGCACCCGGAGGGATGGAAACACCATATATTTT.

V usage is TRBV5-6 and J usage is TRBJ2-7; 9 nucleotides align to TRBD1. Germline values: CDR1 SGHDT, CDR2 YYEEEE. J was trimmed by 5 bases and V by 4 bases; bases with no gene match: 13. This CDR3 is 16 amino acids long. For the CDR3, the DNA is TGTGCCAGCAGCATGGGGTACCGGGACAGGGCCAACGAGCAGTACTTC. Translation: CASSMGYRDRANEQYF.

The J gene is TRBJ2-1, the V gene TRBV9; TRBD2 aligns across 10 bases. Per the germline V gene, CDR1 is SGDLS and CDR2 is YYNGEE. CDR3 size: 15 residues. Trimming at V came to 0 bases and at J to 6 bases, leaving 3 bases not matched to a gene. The DNA for the CDR3 is TGTGCCAGCAGCGTAGGCTCTAGCGGGGGCAATGAGCAGTTCTTC. As protein: CASSVGSSGGNEQFF.

The CDR3 loop reads CASSYSTGGGNTIYF. CDR3 coding DNA: TGTGCCAGCAGTTACTCGACAGGCGGCGGAAACACCATATATTTT. This sequence joins TRBV6-5 and TRBJ1-3; TRBD1 is a possible D gene (6 bases). The CDR3 spans 15 residues. V was shortened by 0 bases and J by 4 bases, with 10 bases between the two germline ends. Per the germline V gene, CDR1 is MNHEY and CDR2 is SVGAGI.

V and J are TRBV2 and TRBJ1-6; D may be TRBD1 (5 bases). The V end was cut by 6 bases, the J end by 12 bases, with 15 bases between. The CDR3 extends over 13 amino acids. Germline V lookup: CDR1 SNHLY, CDR2 FYNNEI. CDR3 DNA sequence: TGTGCCAGCAGGGCCGGCCTGGGGGGACCCCTCCACTTT. It yields the protein CASRAGLGGPLHF.